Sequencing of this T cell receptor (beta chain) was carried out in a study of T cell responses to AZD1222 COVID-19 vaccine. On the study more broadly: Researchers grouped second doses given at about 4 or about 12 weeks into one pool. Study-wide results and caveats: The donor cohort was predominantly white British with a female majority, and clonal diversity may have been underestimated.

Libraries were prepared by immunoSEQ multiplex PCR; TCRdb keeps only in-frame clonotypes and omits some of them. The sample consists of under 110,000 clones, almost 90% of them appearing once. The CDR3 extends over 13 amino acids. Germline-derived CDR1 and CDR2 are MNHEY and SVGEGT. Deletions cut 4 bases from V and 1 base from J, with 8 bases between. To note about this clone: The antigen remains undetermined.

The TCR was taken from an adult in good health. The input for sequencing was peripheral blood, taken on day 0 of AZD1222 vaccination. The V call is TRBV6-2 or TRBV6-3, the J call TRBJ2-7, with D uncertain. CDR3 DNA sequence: TGTGCCAGCAGTTCGGCCCCTTCCTACGAGCAGTACTTC. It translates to CASSSAPSYEQYF.